This TCR beta chain emerged from a study of Ad26.COV2.S vaccination and SARS-CoV-2 variants. Here immunoSEQ multiplex PCR was the method, and the copy in TCRdb shows in-frame clones only, minus some. Of some 370,000 clones in the sample, 83% were seen once. This sample's treatment: some 20 received Ad26.COV2.S at low or high dose, single or two shots; five or six received placebo; per-sample allocation not given. After the first vaccine or placebo injection, samples were drawn on day 63. The CDR3 runs to 17 residues. Germline trimming cut 4 bases from V and 3 bases from J; bases unmatched to any gene: 4. Per the germline V gene, CDR1 is LGHNA and CDR2 is YNFKEQ. About this clone itself: Antigen specificity is unknown.

Study findings and constraints: Researchers cautioned that TCR breadth and depth analyses may have underestimated total T cell responses.

This TCR derives from a person between 18 and 65 years old who received the Ad26.COV2.S COVID-19 vaccine or a placebo. The V call is TRBV4-2, the J call TRBJ2-1; 15 bases agree with TRBD2. Sequencing used peripheral blood, obtained in a trial of Ad26.COV2.S vaccine versus placebo. CDR3 in amino acids: CASSLGLAGGLYNEQFF. The CDR3 region has the DNA TGTGCCAGCAGCCTGGGACTAGCGGGGGGTCTCTACAATGAGCAGTTCTTC.